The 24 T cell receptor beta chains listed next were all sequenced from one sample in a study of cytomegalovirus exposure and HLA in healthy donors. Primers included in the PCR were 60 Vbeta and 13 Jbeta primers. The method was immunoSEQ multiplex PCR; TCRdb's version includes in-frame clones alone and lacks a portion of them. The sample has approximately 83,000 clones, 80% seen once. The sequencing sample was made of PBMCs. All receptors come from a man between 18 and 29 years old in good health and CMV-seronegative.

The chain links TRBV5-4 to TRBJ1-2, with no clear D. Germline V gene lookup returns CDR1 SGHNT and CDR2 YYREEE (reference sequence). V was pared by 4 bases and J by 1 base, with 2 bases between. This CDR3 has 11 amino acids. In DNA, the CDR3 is TGTGCCAGCAGCCTTAACTATGGCTACACCTTC. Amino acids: CASSLNYGYTF.

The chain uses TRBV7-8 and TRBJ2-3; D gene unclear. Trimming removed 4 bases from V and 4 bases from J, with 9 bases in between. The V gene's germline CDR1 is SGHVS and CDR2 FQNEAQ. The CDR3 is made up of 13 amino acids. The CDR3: CASSSGRSDTQYF. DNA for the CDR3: TGTGCCAGCAGCTCCGGCAGGTCAGATACGCAGTATTTT.

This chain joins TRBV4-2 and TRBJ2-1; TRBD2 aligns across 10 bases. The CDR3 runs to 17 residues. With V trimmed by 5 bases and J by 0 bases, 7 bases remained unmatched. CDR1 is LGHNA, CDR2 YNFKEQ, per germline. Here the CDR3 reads CASSLAGGGSSYNEQFF. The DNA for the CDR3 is TGTGCCAGCAGCTTAGCGGGGGGCGGATCCTCCTACAATGAGCAGTTCTTC.

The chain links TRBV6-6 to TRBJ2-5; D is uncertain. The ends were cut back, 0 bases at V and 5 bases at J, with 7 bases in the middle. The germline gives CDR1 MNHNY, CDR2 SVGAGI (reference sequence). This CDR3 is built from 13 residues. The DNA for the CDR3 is TGTGCCAGCAGTTACTCTCGGTATGAGACCCAGTACTTC. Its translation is CASSYSRYETQYF.

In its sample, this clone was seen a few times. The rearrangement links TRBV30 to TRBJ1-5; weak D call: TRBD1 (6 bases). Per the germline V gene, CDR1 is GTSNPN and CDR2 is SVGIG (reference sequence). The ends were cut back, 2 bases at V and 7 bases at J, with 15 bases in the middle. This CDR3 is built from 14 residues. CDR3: CAWSNQGSEQPQHF. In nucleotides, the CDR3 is TGTGCCTGGAGTAACCAGGGGTCAGAACAGCCCCAGCATTTT.

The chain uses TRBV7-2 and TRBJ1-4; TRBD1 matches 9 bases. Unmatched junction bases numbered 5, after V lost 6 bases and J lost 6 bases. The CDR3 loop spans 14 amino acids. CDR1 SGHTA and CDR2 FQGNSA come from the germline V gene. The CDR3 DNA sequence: TGTGCCAGCAGTCGGGACAGGGCGCATGAAAAACTGTTTTTT. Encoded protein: CASSRDRAHEKLFF.

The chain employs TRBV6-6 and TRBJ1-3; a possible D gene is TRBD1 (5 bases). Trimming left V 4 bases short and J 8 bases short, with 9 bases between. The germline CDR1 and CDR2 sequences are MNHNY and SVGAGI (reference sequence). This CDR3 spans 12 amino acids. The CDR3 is CASSLGEDTIYF. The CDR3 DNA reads TGTGCCAGCAGTTTAGGGGAGGACACCATATATTTT.

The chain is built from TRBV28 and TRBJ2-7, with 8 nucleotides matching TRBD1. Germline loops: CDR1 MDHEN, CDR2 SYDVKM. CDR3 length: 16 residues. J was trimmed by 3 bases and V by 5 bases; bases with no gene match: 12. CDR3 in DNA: TGTGCCAGCAGTGATCCGGGACAGGACCTTTACTACGAGCAGTACTTC. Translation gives CASSDPGQDLYYEQYF.

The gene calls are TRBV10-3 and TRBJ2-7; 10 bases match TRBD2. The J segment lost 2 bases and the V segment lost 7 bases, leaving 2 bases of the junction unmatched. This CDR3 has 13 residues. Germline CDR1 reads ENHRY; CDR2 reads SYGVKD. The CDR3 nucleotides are TGTGCCATCACAAGCGGGGGGGCCTACGAGCAGTACTTC. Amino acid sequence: CAITSGGAYEQYF.

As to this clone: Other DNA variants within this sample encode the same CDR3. The CDR3 protein is CAWSVRGTGELFF. The CDR3 coding sequence is TGTGCCTGGAGTGTACGGGGGACCGGGGAGCTGTTTTTT. This chain uses TRBV30 with TRBJ2-2, with a tentative D call TRBD2 (6 bases). Germline CDR1 reads GTSNPN; CDR2 reads SVGIG (reference sequence). Trimming pared 0 bases from V and 5 bases from J, leaving 7 bases between. This CDR3 has 13 residues.

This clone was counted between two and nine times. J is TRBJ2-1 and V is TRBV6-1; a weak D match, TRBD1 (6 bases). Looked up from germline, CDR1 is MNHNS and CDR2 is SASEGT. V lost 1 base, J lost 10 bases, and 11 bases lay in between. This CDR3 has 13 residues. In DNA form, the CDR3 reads TGTGCCAGCAGTGAAGGGCAGGGGAGAGAGCAGTTCTTC. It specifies CASSEGQGREQFF.

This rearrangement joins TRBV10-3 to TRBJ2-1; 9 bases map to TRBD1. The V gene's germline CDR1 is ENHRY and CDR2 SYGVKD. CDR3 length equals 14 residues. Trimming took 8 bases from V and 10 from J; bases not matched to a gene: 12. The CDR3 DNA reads TGTGCCATCCGCCCGGGACAGGGACTTAGGGAGCAGTTCTTC. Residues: CAIRPGQGLREQFF.

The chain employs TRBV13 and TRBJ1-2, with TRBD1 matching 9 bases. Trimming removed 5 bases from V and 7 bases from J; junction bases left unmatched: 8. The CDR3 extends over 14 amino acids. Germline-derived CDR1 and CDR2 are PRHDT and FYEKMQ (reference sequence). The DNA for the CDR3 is TGTGCCAGCAGCGTCCGGGACAGGGTAATTGGCTACACCTTC. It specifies CASSVRDRVIGYTF.

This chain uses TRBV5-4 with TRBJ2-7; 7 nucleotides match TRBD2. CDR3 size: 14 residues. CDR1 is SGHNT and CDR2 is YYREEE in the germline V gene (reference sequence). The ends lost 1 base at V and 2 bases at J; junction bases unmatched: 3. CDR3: CASSLQAGTYEQYF. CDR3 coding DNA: TGTGCCAGCAGCTTGCAAGCGGGGACCTACGAGCAGTACTTC.

DNA for the CDR3: TGCGCCAGCAGCAGGACAGGGGGGCTGGAGACCCAGTACTTC. This encodes CASSRTGGLETQYF. The chain carries TRBV5-1 and TRBJ2-5; 10 nucleotides match TRBD1. CDR1 is SGHRS, CDR2 YFSETQ, per germline. With V trimmed by 4 bases and J by 5 bases, 5 bases remained unmatched. This CDR3 is built from 14 residues.

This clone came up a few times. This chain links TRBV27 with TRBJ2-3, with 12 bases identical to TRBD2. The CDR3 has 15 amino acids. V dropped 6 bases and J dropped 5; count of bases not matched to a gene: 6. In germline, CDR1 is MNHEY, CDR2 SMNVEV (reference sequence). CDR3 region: CASRASGGGQDTQYF. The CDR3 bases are TGTGCCAGCAGAGCTAGCGGGGGGGGGCAAGATACGCAGTATTTT.

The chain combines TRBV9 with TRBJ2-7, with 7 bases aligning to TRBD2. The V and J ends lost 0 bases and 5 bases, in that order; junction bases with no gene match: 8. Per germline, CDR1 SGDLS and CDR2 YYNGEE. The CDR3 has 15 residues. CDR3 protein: CASSVAGSGVDEQYF. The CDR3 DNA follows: TGTGCCAGCAGCGTAGCCGGGAGCGGGGTAGACGAGCAGTACTTC.

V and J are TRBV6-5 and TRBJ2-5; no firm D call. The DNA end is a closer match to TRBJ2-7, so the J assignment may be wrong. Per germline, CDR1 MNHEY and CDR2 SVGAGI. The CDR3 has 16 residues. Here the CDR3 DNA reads TGTGCCAGCAGTTACTCAGCTGGAGCTTATCCCTACGAGCAGTACTTC. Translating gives CASSYSAGAYPYEQYF.

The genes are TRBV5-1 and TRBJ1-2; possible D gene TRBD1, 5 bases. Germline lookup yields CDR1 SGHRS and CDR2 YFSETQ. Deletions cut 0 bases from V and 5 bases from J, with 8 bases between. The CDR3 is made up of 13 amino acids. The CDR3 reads CASSLGQSYGYTF. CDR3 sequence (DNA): TGCGCCAGCAGCTTGGGACAGTCTTATGGCTACACCTTC.

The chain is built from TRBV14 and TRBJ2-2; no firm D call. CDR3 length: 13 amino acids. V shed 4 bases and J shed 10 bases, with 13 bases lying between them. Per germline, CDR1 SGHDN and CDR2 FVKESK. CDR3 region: CASSLLGAEELFF. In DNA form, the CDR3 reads TGTGCCAGCAGCCTCCTAGGCGCTGAGGAGCTGTTTTTT.

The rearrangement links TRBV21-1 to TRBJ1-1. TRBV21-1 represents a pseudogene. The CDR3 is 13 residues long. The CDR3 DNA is TGTGCCAGCAGCAAAAAAGGGGGGGCGCGGCTGATCTTT. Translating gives CASSKKGGARLIF.

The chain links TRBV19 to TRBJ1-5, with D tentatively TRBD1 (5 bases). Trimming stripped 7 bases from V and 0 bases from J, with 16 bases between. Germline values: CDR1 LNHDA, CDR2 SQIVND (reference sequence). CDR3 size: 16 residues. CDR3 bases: TGTGCCAGTATCCCCCAGGGAGGTTATAGCAATCAGCCCCAGCATTTT. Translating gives CASIPQGGYSNQPQHF.

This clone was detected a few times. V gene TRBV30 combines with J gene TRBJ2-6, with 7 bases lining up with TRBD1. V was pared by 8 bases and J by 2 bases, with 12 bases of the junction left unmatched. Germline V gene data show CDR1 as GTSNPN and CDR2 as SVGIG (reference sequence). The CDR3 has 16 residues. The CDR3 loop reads CAATGQYWAGANVLTF. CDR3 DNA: TGTGCCGCCACGGGACAGTACTGGGCTGGGGCCAACGTCCTGACTTTC. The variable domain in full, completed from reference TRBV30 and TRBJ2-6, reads SQTIHQWPATLVQPVGSPLSLECTVEGTSNPNLYWYRQAAGRGLQLLFYSVGIGQISSEVPQNLSASRPQDRQFILSSKKLLLSDSGFYLCAATGQYWAGANVLTFGAGSRLTVL.

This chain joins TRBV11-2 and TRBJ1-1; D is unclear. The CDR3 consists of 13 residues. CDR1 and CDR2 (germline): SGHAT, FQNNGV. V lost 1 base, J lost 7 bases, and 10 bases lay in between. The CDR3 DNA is TGTGCCAGCAGCTTAGGGTTCAGGAATGAAGCTTTCTTT. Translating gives CASSLGFRNEAFF. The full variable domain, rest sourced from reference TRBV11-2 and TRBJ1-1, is EAGVAQSPRYKIIEKRQSVAFWCNPISGHATLYWYQQILGQGPKLLIQFQNNGVVDDSQLPKDRFSAERLKGVDSTLKIQPAKLEDSAVYLCASSLGFRNEAFFGQGTRLTVV.